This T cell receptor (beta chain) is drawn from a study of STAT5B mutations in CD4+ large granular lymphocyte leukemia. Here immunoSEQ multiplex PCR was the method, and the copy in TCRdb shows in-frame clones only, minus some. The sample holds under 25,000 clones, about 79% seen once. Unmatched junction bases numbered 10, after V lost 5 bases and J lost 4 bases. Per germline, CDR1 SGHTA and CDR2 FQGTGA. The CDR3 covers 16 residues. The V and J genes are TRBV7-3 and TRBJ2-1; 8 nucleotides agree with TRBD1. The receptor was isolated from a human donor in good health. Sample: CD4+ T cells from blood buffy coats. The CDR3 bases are TGTGCCAGCAGCCCCATGGACAGGGAGTTATACAATGAGCAGTTCTTC. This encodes CASSPMDRELYNEQFF.